This T cell receptor (beta chain) was sequenced in a study of T-cell reconstitution after alpha-beta-depleted transplantation in children. General study results and limits: T-cell numbers and diversity, one year after transplant, stemmed largely from T cells that were newly produced. High day-60 TCRbeta diversity in some patients came from surviving recipient T cells and thymic progenitors. The study reportedly traced alpha-beta T cells about two months after transplant to several hundred expanded graft clones.

As to this clonotype: What it binds is not known. A clone one base away is much larger, so this may be a read error.

The library targeted TCRbeta and was prepared with unique molecular identifiers. One entry per CDR3 protein, called by TCRdb with MiXCR from the PCR reads. There are about 600,000 distinct CDR3 sequences in the sample; 10% to 15% occur only once, and around 2.2% lies in the top ten. Germline V gene data show CDR1 as MNHEY and CDR2 as SVGAGI. This CDR3 is 12 amino acids long. The chain employs TRBV6-5 and TRBJ1-1; D not resolved. Specimen: PBMCs, mostly from graft donor cells, collected 360 days after TCRalphabeta/CD19-depleted stem cell transplant. The source of this sequence is a male patient younger than 18 who had a stem cell transplant for acute myeloid leukemia, so the T cells may come from the graft donor. This CDR3 is CANSKGNTEAFF. The CDR3 DNA follows: TGTGCCAACAGTAAAGGGAACACTGAAGCTTTCTTT.